This is a list of T cell receptor beta chains from one sample in a study of T cell repertoires in cytomegalovirus infection. Their cognate antigens are unknown. TCRdb re-derived calls from the reads in MiXCR, one entry per CDR3 protein. There are hundreds of thousands of distinct CDR3 sequences in the sample; about 42% occur only once, and around two fifths lies in the top ten. Sequenced here: cultured PBMCs, sampled from culture after CMV antigen stimulation. The receptors stem from a human donor in good health (CMV status not recorded). Some clones in this sample may be carry-over from other donors' samples. CDR3s include the opening cysteine and the closing phenylalanine or tryptophan. A D gene is named only where the DNA matches it firmly. Clone size is not always given. Where it is, it says once, few, many or a class for expanded clones.

CDR3aa | CDR3nt | abundance | v_gene | d_gene | j_gene
CASSLVWTSVSTDTQYF | TGTGCCAGCAGCTTGGTCTGGACTAGCGTCAGCACAGATACGCAGTATTTT | - | TRBV5-4 | TRBD2 | TRBJ2-3
CASSPGTPWGEQYF | TGTGCCAGCAGTCCCGGGACTCCCTGGGGGGAGCAGTACTTC | - | TRBV12-3/TRBV12-4 | - | TRBJ2-7
CASSQAFTPLGGTQYF | TGCGCCAGCAGCCAAGCCTTCACCCCTCTAGGGGGTACGCAGTATTTT | - | TRBV4-3 | - | TRBJ2-3
CASSPSGTAGEQYF | TGTGCCAGCAGCCCTAGCGGGACCGCAGGCGAGCAGTACTTC | - | TRBV7-2 | TRBD2 | TRBJ2-7
CASSLVAGSDWETQYF | TGTGCCAGCAGCTTAGTAGCAGGGAGTGATTGGGAGACCCAGTACTTC | - | TRBV7-9 | - | TRBJ2-5
CASSLPASADTGELFF | TGTGCCAGCAGCTTACCCGCCTCGGCGGACACCGGGGAGCTGTTTTTT | few | TRBV7-6 | - | TRBJ2-2
CASSGLAGGMDTGELFF | TGTGCCAGCAGTGGACTAGCGGGGGGTATGGACACCGGGGAGCTGTTTTTT | - | TRBV6-6 | TRBD2 | TRBJ2-2
CASSEAGQGRSGDTDTQYF | TGTGCCAGCAGTGAAGCGGGGCAGGGTAGGAGCGGTGACACAGATACGCAGTATTTT | - | TRBV2 | - | TRBJ2-3
CATSDPTSGHETQYF | TGTGCCACCAGTGATCCGACTAGCGGCCACGAGACCCAGTACTTC | - | TRBV24-1 | TRBD2 | TRBJ2-5
CASGDSGGGWNEQFF | TGTGCCAGCGGGGATAGCGGGGGGGGTTGGAATGAGCAGTTCTTC | once | TRBV11-2 | TRBD2 | TRBJ2-1
CASSYSGGNTEAFF | TGTGCCAGCAGCTACTCAGGGGGGAATACTGAAGCTTTCTTT | many | TRBV7-2 | TRBD1 | TRBJ1-1
CASLRDTDTQYF | TGTGCCAGTTTAAGGGACACAGATACGCAGTATTTT | - | TRBV12-3/TRBV12-4 | - | TRBJ2-3
CASGGLGRVGKGAFF | TGTGCTAGTGGTGGTCTGGGCAGGGTAGGGAAAGGAGCTTTCTTT | - | TRBV12-5 | - | TRBJ1-1
CASSRESITQYF | TGTGCCAGCAGTCGGGAGAGCATTACGCAGTATTTT | - | TRBV28 | - | TRBJ2-3
CASSEGEASGRYF | TGTGCCAGCAGTGAAGGGGAGGCTAGCGGGCGATACTTC | - | TRBV6-1 | TRBD2 | TRBJ2-7
CATSPRTAQETQYF | TGTGCCACCAGCCCCCGGACGGCACAAGAGACCCAGTACTTC | - | TRBV24-1 | - | TRBJ2-5
CASSSGLAGGAYEQYF | TGTGCCAGCAGCTCGGGACTAGCGGGAGGTGCCTACGAGCAGTACTTC | few | TRBV7-6 | TRBD2 | TRBJ2-7